Each of the 24 T cell receptor beta chains below was sequenced from the same sample in a study of CD8 T cells in ankylosing spondylitis. Whole-study results and caveats: A motif in TCR beta, a set of roughly eight highly homologous variants, appeared characteristic of ankylosing spondylitis blood.

One entry per CDR3 protein, called by TCRdb with MiXCR from the 5' RACE reads. Of about 330,000 distinct CDR3 sequences listed, approximately 8.2% are singletons. No antigen has been assigned to these receptors. The specimen sequenced was blood, either unsorted or a sorted T cell fraction (not recorded which). These receptors were collected from a male donor with ankylosing spondylitis.

This clonotype was counted between two and nine times. The V and J genes are TRBV3-1 and TRBJ2-3; D not resolved. The CDR3 runs to 13 residues. The V end lost 1 base, the J end lost 6 bases, and 8 bases lay between the germline ends. Germline V lookup: CDR1 LGHDT, CDR2 YNNKEL (reference sequence). CDR3 nucleotide sequence: TGTGCCAGCAGCCAAGGGGGTCGTGATACGCAGTATTTT. Amino acids: CASSQGGRDTQYF.

The chain joins TRBV9 to TRBJ1-1; D remains unclear. CDR3 size: 16 residues. The germline V gene has CDR1 SGDLS and CDR2 YYNGEE. The germline V and J ends were trimmed by 0 bases and 1 base, with 13 bases remaining between them. The CDR3: CASSVGIGPSNTEAFF. The CDR3 DNA sequence: TGTGCCAGCAGCGTAGGAATTGGCCCTTCGAACACTGAAGCTTTCTTT.

In its sample, this clonotype was seen a few times. This rearrangement joins TRBV5-1 to TRBJ1-1, with 10 bases that match TRBD1. Trimming took 2 bases from V and 6 from J; bases not matched to a gene: 4. Germline V CDR1 and CDR2: SGHRS, YFSETQ. The CDR3 length is 14 residues. Here the CDR3 DNA reads TGCGCCAGCAGCTTTCGGGACAGGGGCTCTGAAGCTTTCTTT. This sequence encodes CASSFRDRGSEAFF.

The J gene is TRBJ2-5, the V gene TRBV4-2; D is perhaps TRBD2 (5 bases). Germline V lookup: CDR1 LGHNA, CDR2 YNFKEQ. This CDR3 is built from 15 residues. V was shortened by 0 bases and J by 5 bases, with 13 bases between the two germline ends. CDR3 nucleotides: TGTGCCAGCAGCCAAGATAGGGAGCGGAGGGAGACCCAGTACTTC. This sequence encodes CASSQDRERRETQYF.

This clonotype was detected a few times. This rearrangement joins TRBV29-1 to TRBJ2-3, with no clear D. The CDR3 runs 12 residues. Per the germline V gene, CDR1 is SQVTM and CDR2 is ANQGSEA. V gave up 7 bases and J gave up 2 bases, with 10 bases separating them. CDR3 sequence: CSAFAVTDTQYF. CDR3 sequence (DNA): TGCAGCGCCTTTGCAGTCACAGATACGCAGTATTTT.

The CDR3 coding sequence is TGTGCCACCCACGGGAGCTCAGATACGCAGTATTTT. This gives the protein CATHGSSDTQYF. The chain joins TRBV7-9 to TRBJ2-3; D may be TRBD2 (6 bases). The V end was cut by 10 bases, the J end by 4 bases, with 12 bases between. Germline lookup yields CDR1 SEHNR and CDR2 FQNEAQ (reference sequence). This CDR3 region has 12 residues. The full variable domain, completed using reference TRBV7-9 and TRBJ2-3, is DTGVSQNPRHKITKRGQNVTFRCDPISEHNRLYWYRQTLGQGPEFLTYFQNEAQLEKSRLLSDRFSAERPKGSFSTLEIQRTEQGDSAMYLCATHGSSDTQYFGPGTRLTVL.

Here the CDR3 reads CASSLASWMSQYF. The CDR3 DNA follows: TGTGCCAGCAGTTTGGCTAGCTGGATGTCGCAGTATTTT. The J gene is TRBJ2-3, the V gene TRBV12-3 or TRBV12-4; D is perhaps TRBD2 (5 bases). The CDR3 consists of 13 residues. V gave up 3 bases and J gave up 10 bases, with 14 bases separating them.

This clonotype was seen ten or more times. This chain connects TRBV5-1 to TRBJ2-2; D may be TRBD2 (6 bases). Trimming removed 4 bases at V and 3 bases at J, with 13 bases between. The CDR3 has 15 residues. Germline lookup yields CDR1 SGHRS and CDR2 YFSETQ. CDR3 residues: CASSPGWDYTGELFF. As DNA, the CDR3 is TGCGCCAGCAGCCCGGGATGGGACTACACCGGGGAGCTGTTTTTT.

This clonotype was counted ten times or more. The rearrangement links TRBV2 to TRBJ1-2; tentatively, D is TRBD1 (6 bases). The CDR3 has 13 amino acids. Germline values: CDR1 SNHLY, CDR2 FYNNEI. The ends were cut back, 5 bases at V and 7 bases at J, with 14 bases in the middle. The CDR3 region is CASSFGQSGGYTF. Here the CDR3 DNA reads TGTGCCAGCAGTTTCGGACAGTCGGGTGGCTACACCTTC.

This clonotype was seen repeatedly, ten times or more. This chain uses TRBV5-1 with TRBJ2-4; tentative D call: TRBD1 (5 bases). The germline CDR1 and CDR2 sequences are SGHRS and YFSETQ. This CDR3 contains 15 residues. Trimming removed 5 bases at V and 8 bases at J, with 20 bases between. The CDR3 loop reads CASRVKGEVGDIQYF. Here the CDR3 DNA reads TGCGCCAGCAGGGTCAAGGGCGAAGTAGGGGACATTCAGTACTTC.

The rearrangement links TRBV7-8 to TRBJ1-2; D may be TRBD1 (5 bases). CDR1 SGHVS and CDR2 FQNEAQ come from the germline V gene. Trimming left V 3 bases short and J 8 bases short, with 10 bases between. The CDR3 runs 12 residues. CDR3 residues: CASSFPGRGYTF. CDR3 in DNA: TGTGCCAGCAGCTTTCCGGGGCGAGGCTACACCTTC.

The chain couples TRBV4-3 to TRBJ2-2; TRBD2 agrees at 13 bases. From germline, CDR1 is LGHNA and CDR2 YSLEER. The CDR3 spans 18 residues. Losses at the gene ends were 8 bases for V and 6 bases for J; bases not matched to a gene: 15. CDR3 sequence reads: CASRKGLAGVRGSGELFF. The CDR3 DNA reads TGCGCCAGCCGAAAAGGACTAGCGGGAGTTCGAGGGTCCGGGGAGCTGTTTTTT.

Ten or more counts support this clonotype. V and J are TRBV11-1 and TRBJ2-1; maybe TRBD2 (6 bases). V shed 5 bases and J shed 6 bases, with 17 bases lying between them. The germline CDR1 and CDR2 sequences are SGHAT and FQDESV (reference sequence). The CDR3 has 15 residues. The CDR3 reads CASSNRRGPLNEQFF. In DNA, the CDR3 is TGTGCCAGCAGCAACAGGAGGGGCCCCCTCAATGAGCAGTTCTTC.

This clonotype was counted ten times or more. The chain joins TRBV14 to TRBJ2-7; 11 bases agree with TRBD2. The length of the CDR3 is 13 residues. Germline CDR1 is SGHDN and CDR2 is FVKESK. The V gene end was trimmed by 8 bases and the J gene end by 5 bases; junction bases not matched to a gene: 5. The CDR3 sequence: CASRTSGRDEQYF. In DNA, the CDR3 is TGTGCCAGCCGTACTAGCGGGAGAGACGAGCAGTACTTC.

This clonotype was observed at least ten times. This rearrangement joins TRBV28 to TRBJ2-5; D is undetermined. The V and J ends lost 7 bases and 5 bases respectively, with 11 bases between them. This CDR3 comprises 12 residues. The germline gives CDR1 MDHEN, CDR2 SYDVKM. CDR3 sequence reads: CASKSGWETQYF. The DNA of the CDR3 is TGTGCCAGCAAGTCTGGTTGGGAGACCCAGTACTTC.

The chain links TRBV18 to TRBJ2-1; 9 bases line up with TRBD1. Germline trimming cut 5 bases from V and 6 bases from J; bases unmatched to any gene: 17. Germline V gene lookup returns CDR1 KGHSH and CDR2 LQKENI. The CDR3 runs to 18 residues. The CDR3 reads CASSTESPGQGGSNEQFF. CDR3 DNA sequence: TGTGCCAGCTCAACAGAATCCCCGGGACAGGGTGGGTCCAATGAGCAGTTCTTC.

This clonotype was detected only a few times. V usage is TRBV4-3 and J usage is TRBJ2-6; no clear D. V lost 0 bases, J lost 0 bases, and 3 bases lay in between. This CDR3 contains 15 residues. CDR1 is LGHNA and CDR2 is YSLEER in the germline V gene. The CDR3 sequence is CASSQESSGANVLTF. The DNA of the CDR3 is TGCGCCAGCAGCCAAGAAAGCTCTGGGGCCAACGTCCTGACTTTC.

The rearrangement links TRBV9 to TRBJ2-1; 10 bases map to TRBD2. Germline CDR1 reads SGDLS; CDR2 reads YYNGEE. The CDR3 runs 15 residues. The ends lost 5 bases at V and 4 bases at J; junction bases unmatched: 6. The CDR3 spells CASRPAGGDYNEQFF. The DNA of the CDR3 is TGTGCCAGCAGGCCAGCGGGGGGGGATTACAATGAGCAGTTCTTC.

The CDR3 bases are TGCAGTGCTAGAGAGTTTAGCGGGAGGGCCACAGATACGCAGTATTTT. This encodes CSAREFSGRATDTQYF. The V gene is TRBV20-1, the J gene TRBJ2-3; 11 positions agree with TRBD2. Germline lookup yields CDR1 DFQATT and CDR2 SNEGSKA (reference sequence). The trim removed 0 bases at V and 2 bases at J, leaving 4 bases unmatched. The CDR3 runs to 16 residues.

This clonotype has just a few counts. The chain is built from TRBV4-1 and TRBJ2-1; 14 nucleotides align to TRBD2. This CDR3 region has 18 residues. The J segment lost 7 bases and the V segment lost 3 bases, leaving 11 bases of the junction unmatched. Germline CDR1 and CDR2: MGHRA and YSYEKL. Here the CDR3 DNA reads TGCGCCAGCAGCCATCGCCTCCGACTAGCGGGAGGGTCGAATGAGCAGTTCTTC. Amino acids: CASSHRLRLAGGSNEQFF.

The chain combines TRBV12-3 or TRBV12-4 with TRBJ2-7; 10 bases align to TRBD1. CDR3 length: 14 residues. V lost 5 bases, J lost 6 bases, and 7 bases stayed unmatched. CDR3 protein: CASSTGTGVSEQYF. In DNA form, the CDR3 reads TGTGCCAGCAGTACCGGGACAGGGGTTTCCGAGCAGTACTTC.

This clonotype was detected ten times or more. The chain employs TRBV5-1 and TRBJ2-2; perhaps D is TRBD1 or TRBD2 (6 bases each). Germline lookup yields CDR1 SGHRS and CDR2 YFSETQ. The CDR3 loop spans 15 amino acids. Trimming stripped 0 bases from V and 5 bases from J, with 11 bases between. This chain's CDR3 is CASSLVGGRTGELFF. The DNA of the CDR3 is TGCGCCAGCAGCTTGGTGGGGGGCCGGACCGGGGAGCTGTTTTTT.

This clonotype has at least ten counts. The rearrangement links TRBV27 to TRBJ2-3; D ambiguous. The V end lost 5 bases, the J end lost 2 bases, and 11 bases lay between the germline ends. The CDR3 has 14 residues. Germline CDR1 is MNHEY and CDR2 is SMNVEV (reference sequence). The CDR3 bases are TGTGCCAGCAGTCCGCGACCCGACACAGATACGCAGTATTTT. This codes for CASSPRPDTDTQYF.

V and J are TRBV5-6 and TRBJ2-5, with D unclear. The length of the CDR3 is 12 residues. V was clipped by 5 bases and J by 5 bases, with 10 bases between them. Germline CDR1 is SGHDT and CDR2 is YYEEEE. The CDR3 sequence: CASRQHGETQYF. The CDR3 bases are TGTGCCAGCAGACAACACGGGGAGACCCAGTACTTC. Combining the CDR3 with reference TRBV5-6 and TRBJ2-5 gives the whole variable domain DAGVTQSPTHLIKTRGQQVTLRCSPKSGHDTVSWYQQALGQGPQFIFQYYEEEERQRGNFPDRFSGHQFPNYSSELNVNALLLGDSALYLCASRQHGETQYFGPGTRLLVL.